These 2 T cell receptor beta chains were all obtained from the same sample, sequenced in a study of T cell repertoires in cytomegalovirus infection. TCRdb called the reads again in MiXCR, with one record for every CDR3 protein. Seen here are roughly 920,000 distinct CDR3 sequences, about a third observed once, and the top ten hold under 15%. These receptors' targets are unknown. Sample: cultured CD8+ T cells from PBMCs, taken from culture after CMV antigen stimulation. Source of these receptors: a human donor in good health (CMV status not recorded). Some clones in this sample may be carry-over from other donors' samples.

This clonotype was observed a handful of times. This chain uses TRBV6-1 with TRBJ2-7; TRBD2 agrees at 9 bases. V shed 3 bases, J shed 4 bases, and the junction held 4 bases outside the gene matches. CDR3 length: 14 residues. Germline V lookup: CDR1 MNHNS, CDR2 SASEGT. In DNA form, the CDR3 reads TGTGCCAGCAGTGAGGAGCGGGGGGTATACGAGCAGTACGTC. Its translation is CASSEERGVYEQYV.

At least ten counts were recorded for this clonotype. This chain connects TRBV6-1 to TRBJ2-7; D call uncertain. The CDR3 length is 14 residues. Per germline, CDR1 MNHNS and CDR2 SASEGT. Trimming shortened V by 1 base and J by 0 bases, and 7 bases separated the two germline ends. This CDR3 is CASSEGPYSYEQYV. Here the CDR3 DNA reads TGTGCCAGCAGTGAAGGCCCGTACTCCTACGAGCAGTACGTC.